This T cell receptor (beta chain) appears in the sequencing data of a study of blood T cells in healthy people across ages (dated by TCRdb to 2015 to 2017). General notes on the study: Template switching captured roughly one uniquely barcoded TCR beta cDNA molecule per two T cells in model experiments. To track age-related changes in TCR beta repertoire diversity, the study relied on deep sequencing normalized with unique cDNA molecular identifiers. Donors were grouped into four age groups: young (average roughly 17 years), middle-aged (less than 40), aged (roughly 62) and long-lived (about 90). Donors of different ages were randomly distributed across sequencing lanes to avoid experimental bias. Two additional independent replicas of 1 million unique cDNA reads from the same blood draw were analyzed for two donors (one aged 18 to 30 and one aged 80 or older). The paper's findings and limits, for the study overall: Since profiling was done on bulk unsorted PBMCs, naive and antigen-experienced compartments could not be conclusively compared. Estimates of total diversity from one million sequenced T cells were regarded as lower bounds and underestimates. As age increased, observed TCR beta diversity per million T cells dropped in a roughly linear way, and a significant reduction was already evident by age 40. The CMV infection status of donors was not known, potentially confounding age-related changes in expanded clonotypes. Compared with the aged group, more naive CD4+ T cells, fewer expanded clones and increased TCR diversity were shown by the long-lived group, suggesting age selection. The percentage of naive T cells measured by flow cytometry correlated strongly with observed TCR beta diversity.

The library came from 5' RACE. A second PCR of roughly 7 to 11 cycles was performed with a sample-barcoded 5' primer and a J-beta primer mix. A unique molecular identifier was introduced onto each TCR beta cDNA molecule by a template-switch 5' adaptor carrying 12 random nucleotides. Each sample yielded at least 2.5 million CDR3-containing paired-end reads. All of the RNA was converted into first-strand cDNA using the Mint cDNA synthesis kit, with a TRBC-specific oligonucleotide serving as the primer. Following uracil-DNA glycosylase treatment, a first 18-cycle PCR with universal primers M1SS and BC2_uni_R was performed on all cDNA. The original methods were these. For normalization, 1 million high-quality reads were randomly selected from each sample, with every read carrying a distinct molecular identifier. Reads with shared molecular identifiers were discarded instead of being binned into consensus sequences. CDR3 identification, clonotype clustering and error correction used MiTCR with a Q25 quality threshold and the strictest error-elimination algorithm. Lower-bound total TCR beta diversity was estimated with a nonparametric unseen species model using Euler transformation. Using fastp trimming at Q25 and MiXCR clonotype assembly, TCRdb reanalyzed the public sequencing data and kept in-frame beta chains. Each CDR3 protein gets just one entry, which takes the most common genes and DNA from the rows behind it. These V and J calls originate from TCRdb's pipeline instead of the authors' own analysis. In all, the sample holds 1,800,000 or so distinct CDR3 sequences, and about two fifths of those were seen once. The leading ten clones occupy approximately 22% of the sample.

The approximately 41 donors, aged roughly 6 to 95 years, were systemically healthy Caucasian individuals from Russia. About 10 milliliters of peripheral blood were collected from each donor into EDTA-treated Vacutainer tubes. Ficoll-Paque density-gradient centrifugation was used to isolate PBMCs, with at least 7 million per sample. Total RNA was extracted from PBMCs with Trizol reagent, with at least 5 micrograms obtained per sample. For every donor, an aliquot of PBMCs went through flow cytometry to measure the percentages of naive CD45RAhigh/CD27high T cells. The table lists this clonotype with a few counts. It has no known antigen specificity. No much larger clonotype is one base removed from it; base qualities were not supplied. This TCR was recovered from a human donor in good health. Sample: blood.

The DNA reads as follows: TGTGCCAGCAGTTTAGGAGGGGGGCAGTACTTC. This encodes CASSLGGGQYF. The sequence joins TRBV28 to TRBJ2-5, with the D segment possibly TRBD1 or TRBD2, each aligning over 6 bases. Looking up the germline V gene yields CDR1 MDHEN and CDR2 SYDVKM. Between the V and J ends, shortened by 2 bases and 11 bases respectively, the junction contains 9 bases. From cysteine to phenylalanine, the CDR3 is 11 amino acids long. Just the 33-base CDR3 DNA is kept, in frame starting at base 1.